The rows below give T cell receptor beta chains drawn from one sample of a study of blood T cells in healthy people across ages. MiXCR, applied by TCRdb to the 5' RACE reads, yields one record per CDR3 protein. The repertoire holds around 800,000 distinct CDR3 sequences, with roughly 26% as singletons. These records were also assigned to another study, of T cells of mothers and their children.

Sequenced material: blood. Every receptor here comes from a boy between 10 and 17 years old in good health. CDR3s include the opening cysteine and the closing phenylalanine or tryptophan. The D gene is left open where the match is weak. Some rows mark clone size as missing; the rest say once, few, many or name a class of expanded clone.

v_gene: TRBV20-1; d_gene: TRBD2; j_gene: TRBJ2-7; abundance: .; CDR3nt: TGCAGTGCCCAGAGCGGGGGGCCCTCCTACGAGCAGTACTTC; CDR3aa: CSAQSGGPSYEQYF
v_gene: TRBV2; d_gene: TRBD2; j_gene: TRBJ2-7; abundance: few; CDR3nt: TGTGCCAGCAGTGAAGGCGGGGGGATCTCCTACGAGCAGTACTTC; CDR3aa: CASSEGGGISYEQYF
v_gene: TRBV18; d_gene: .; j_gene: TRBJ2-3; abundance: .; CDR3nt: TGTGCCAGCTTCCCGGGACTCCCATGGTCAGATACCCAGTATTTT; CDR3aa: CASFPGLPWSDTQYF
v_gene: TRBV7-2; d_gene: .; j_gene: TRBJ1-1; abundance: .; CDR3nt: TGTGCCAGCAGCTTCGACCTCGGAACGACTGAAGCTTTCTTT; CDR3aa: CASSFDLGTTEAFF
v_gene: TRBV18; d_gene: .; j_gene: TRBJ2-7; abundance: many; CDR3nt: TGTGCCAGCTCACCAGATTACGAGCAGTACTTC; CDR3aa: CASSPDYEQYF
v_gene: TRBV6-5; d_gene: TRBD1; j_gene: TRBJ2-2; abundance: few; CDR3nt: TGTGCCAGCAGTTACGGGACAGGGGGGTTTAGAACCGGGGAGCTGTTTTTT; CDR3aa: CASSYGTGGFRTGELFF
v_gene: TRBV2; d_gene: .; j_gene: TRBJ2-7; abundance: .; CDR3nt: TGTGCCAGCAGCTACACAGGGAAAAGGTACTTC; CDR3aa: CASSYTGKRYF
v_gene: TRBV6-5; d_gene: TRBD2; j_gene: TRBJ2-5; abundance: .; CDR3nt: TGTGCCAGCAGCCACTCCAGCGGGGGGGCGGAGACCCAGTACTTC; CDR3aa: CASSHSSGGAETQYF
v_gene: TRBV9; d_gene: TRBD1; j_gene: TRBJ1-1; abundance: .; CDR3nt: TGTGCCAGCAGCCCACACACACAGGGGACGTCGTTCCAACCTGAAGCTTTCTTT; CDR3aa: CASSPHTQGTSFQPEAFF
v_gene: TRBV20-1; d_gene: TRBD1; j_gene: TRBJ2-4; abundance: few; CDR3nt: TGCAGTGCTGAGACAGGGAGCATTCAGTACTTC; CDR3aa: CSAETGSIQYF
v_gene: TRBV2; d_gene: .; j_gene: TRBJ2-1; abundance: few; CDR3nt: TGTGCCAGCACCCGGGGGATAAGCTACAATGAGCAGTTCTTC; CDR3aa: CASTRGISYNEQFF
v_gene: TRBV10-3; d_gene: .; j_gene: TRBJ2-2; abundance: .; CDR3nt: TGTGCCGCAAGAACCGGCGACGCCGGGGAGCTGTTTTTT; CDR3aa: CAARTGDAGELFF
v_gene: TRBV12-3/TRBV12-4; d_gene: TRBD1; j_gene: TRBJ1-1; abundance: .; CDR3nt: TGTGCCAGCAGTTCCGTTCGACAGGGGGCGCATACTGAAGCTTTCTTT; CDR3aa: CASSSVRQGAHTEAFF
v_gene: TRBV3-1; d_gene: TRBD1; j_gene: TRBJ2-7; abundance: few; CDR3nt: TGTGCCAGCAGCCAAGAGGTCACAGGGGGTTCCTACGAGCAGTACTTC; CDR3aa: CASSQEVTGGSYEQYF
v_gene: TRBV20-1; d_gene: TRBD2; j_gene: TRBJ2-1; abundance: .; CDR3nt: TGCAGTGCCCTGGGACTAGCGGGTGATGAGCAGTTCTTC; CDR3aa: CSALGLAGDEQFF
v_gene: TRBV2; d_gene: .; j_gene: TRBJ1-1; abundance: few; CDR3nt: TGTGCCAGCAAGGGGACGGGGACTGAAGCTTTCTTT; CDR3aa: CASKGTGTEAFF
v_gene: TRBV5-4; d_gene: TRBD1; j_gene: TRBJ1-4; abundance: few; CDR3nt: TGTGCCAGCAGCTCGGCCCTCAAGAGACAGGGACTCCTCAATGAAAAACTGTTTTTT; CDR3aa: CASSSALKRQGLLNEKLFF
v_gene: TRBV27; d_gene: .; j_gene: TRBJ2-2; abundance: .; CDR3nt: TGTGCCAGCAGCCCTCGGGGGCGAGGCGGGGAGCTGTTTTTT; CDR3aa: CASSPRGRGGELFF
v_gene: TRBV12-3/TRBV12-4; d_gene: .; j_gene: TRBJ1-5; abundance: .; CDR3nt: TGTGCCAGCAGTTTATCGCTACCCAAACAGCCCCAGCATTTT; CDR3aa: CASSLSLPKQPQHF
v_gene: TRBV4-2; d_gene: .; j_gene: TRBJ2-2; abundance: few; CDR3nt: TGTGCCAGCAGCCAACCCCCGGAGGGGGAGCTGTTTTTT; CDR3aa: CASSQPPEGELFF
v_gene: TRBV28; d_gene: .; j_gene: TRBJ1-5; abundance: .; CDR3nt: TGTGCCAGCAGTTGGCCCGGAGGGGGACCTCAGCCCCAGCATTTT; CDR3aa: CASSWPGGGPQPQHF
v_gene: TRBV29-1; d_gene: TRBD2; j_gene: TRBJ2-1; abundance: .; CDR3nt: TGCAGCGTTGTTGGTAGCGGGGGGACCCCTGGCAATGAGCAGTTCTTC; CDR3aa: CSVVGSGGTPGNEQFF
v_gene: TRBV5-1; d_gene: .; j_gene: TRBJ2-7; abundance: few; CDR3nt: TGCGCCAGCAGCTTCGCATTTGGCTCCTACGAGCAGTACTTC; CDR3aa: CASSFAFGSYEQYF
v_gene: TRBV12-3/TRBV12-4; d_gene: TRBD1; j_gene: TRBJ2-1; abundance: .; CDR3nt: TGTGCCAGCAGTTTGGGACAGGGGATTTTCAATGAGCAGTTCTTC; CDR3aa: CASSLGQGIFNEQFF
v_gene: TRBV7-6; d_gene: .; j_gene: TRBJ2-7; abundance: few; CDR3nt: TGTGCCAGCAGCGAGTCACAGGGCTACGAGCAGTACTTC; CDR3aa: CASSESQGYEQYF
v_gene: TRBV19; d_gene: .; j_gene: TRBJ1-1; abundance: few; CDR3nt: TGTGCCAGTAGTATAGCGGCTGCTTACACTGAAGCTTTCTTT; CDR3aa: CASSIAAAYTEAFF
v_gene: TRBV7-3; d_gene: TRBD1; j_gene: TRBJ2-5; abundance: .; CDR3nt: TGTGCCAGCAGCTCTCAAGGACAGGGGCAAGAGACCCAGTACTTC; CDR3aa: CASSSQGQGQETQYF
v_gene: TRBV29-1; d_gene: TRBD2; j_gene: TRBJ2-1; abundance: .; CDR3nt: TGCAGCGGGATTACTAGCGGGGAGCAGTTCTTC; CDR3aa: CSGITSGEQFF
v_gene: TRBV5-1; d_gene: .; j_gene: TRBJ2-5; abundance: .; CDR3nt: TGCGCCAGCAGCCACAGAGTAGGGGCAGGGCCCGTTGCGGAGACCCAGTACTTC; CDR3aa: CASSHRVGAGPVAETQYF
v_gene: TRBV30; d_gene: TRBD1; j_gene: TRBJ1-4; abundance: .; CDR3nt: TGTGCCTGGAGTTTTTACAGGGGACCTAATGAAAAACTGTTTTTT; CDR3aa: CAWSFYRGPNEKLFF
v_gene: TRBV13; d_gene: TRBD1; j_gene: TRBJ1-4; abundance: .; CDR3nt: TGTGCCAGCAGCATCCGGGACAGGGAGGAAAAACTGTTTTTT; CDR3aa: CASSIRDREEKLFF
v_gene: TRBV6-5; d_gene: TRBD2; j_gene: TRBJ2-7; abundance: .; CDR3nt: TGTGCCAGCAGTTACGGGCAGGGAGGGTCCGAGCAGTACTTC; CDR3aa: CASSYGQGGSEQYF
v_gene: TRBV3-1; d_gene: .; j_gene: TRBJ2-1; abundance: few; CDR3nt: TGTGCCAGCAGCCAGTTTGCGGGATCAAACAATGAGCAGTTCTTC; CDR3aa: CASSQFAGSNNEQFF
v_gene: TRBV9; d_gene: .; j_gene: TRBJ2-1; abundance: few; CDR3nt: TGTGCCAGCAGCCCCGGGACCCCCAGTGAGCAGTTCTTC; CDR3aa: CASSPGTPSEQFF
v_gene: TRBV3-1; d_gene: .; j_gene: TRBJ2-1; abundance: .; CDR3nt: TGTGCCAGCAGCCAAGTCTTGCACGGGTACAATGAGCAGTTCTTC; CDR3aa: CASSQVLHGYNEQFF
v_gene: TRBV5-1; d_gene: TRBD1; j_gene: TRBJ2-1; abundance: .; CDR3nt: TGCGCCAGCAGCTTGGCCGTAGGACAGGGGGCCAATGAGCAGTTCTTC; CDR3aa: CASSLAVGQGANEQFF
v_gene: TRBV11-2; d_gene: TRBD1; j_gene: TRBJ2-7; abundance: .; CDR3nt: TGTGCCAGCAGCGATCGGGACAGGGGCGGCGAGCAGTACTTC; CDR3aa: CASSDRDRGGEQYF
v_gene: TRBV12-3/TRBV12-4; d_gene: .; j_gene: TRBJ1-5; abundance: few; CDR3nt: TGTGCCACCCAGGAGGGCAGAGATCAGCCCCAGCATTTT; CDR3aa: CATQEGRDQPQHF
v_gene: TRBV5-1; d_gene: .; j_gene: TRBJ1-5; abundance: .; CDR3nt: TGCGCCAGCAGCTTTGGCCAAGATCAGCCCCAGCATTTT; CDR3aa: CASSFGQDQPQHF
v_gene: TRBV29-1; d_gene: .; j_gene: TRBJ1-2; abundance: few; CDR3nt: TGCAGCGTTGATTGGCAGCCTGTAAACTATGGCTACACCTTC; CDR3aa: CSVDWQPVNYGYTF
v_gene: TRBV19; d_gene: .; j_gene: TRBJ2-4; abundance: .; CDR3nt: TGTGCCAGTATGGAGGCAGCACTAGCCAAAAACATTCAGTACTTC; CDR3aa: CASMEAALAKNIQYF
v_gene: TRBV5-1; d_gene: TRBD2; j_gene: TRBJ2-5; abundance: .; CDR3nt: TGCGCCAGCAGCTTGGGGCTAGCGGGGGTTATGCAAGAGACCCATTACTTC; CDR3aa: CASSLGLAGVMQETHYF
v_gene: TRBV7-2; d_gene: .; j_gene: TRBJ2-5; abundance: few; CDR3nt: TGTGCCAGCAGCCCTATATCGGTAGGGACGGAGACCCAGTACTTC; CDR3aa: CASSPISVGTETQYF
v_gene: TRBV20-1; d_gene: .; j_gene: TRBJ2-7; abundance: few; CDR3nt: TGCAGTGCTAGAAGGTGGGACAACTACGAGCAGTACTTC; CDR3aa: CSARRWDNYEQYF
v_gene: TRBV6-5; d_gene: .; j_gene: TRBJ2-3; abundance: once; CDR3nt: TGTGCCAGCAGTCTACAAGTGGGAGATACGCAGTATTTT; CDR3aa: CASSLQVGDTQYF
v_gene: TRBV11-2; d_gene: .; j_gene: TRBJ2-7; abundance: .; CDR3nt: TGTGCCAGCAGCCTCGGACAGCACTACGAGCAGTACTTC; CDR3aa: CASSLGQHYEQYF
v_gene: TRBV5-1; d_gene: TRBD2; j_gene: TRBJ2-1; abundance: .; CDR3nt: TGCGCCAGCAGCTCGGGGGGGTACTCCCACTCCTACAATGAGCAGTTCTTC; CDR3aa: CASSSGGYSHSYNEQFF
v_gene: TRBV28; d_gene: .; j_gene: TRBJ1-4; abundance: few; CDR3nt: TGTGCCAGTACCCGAGACCAGAAAAAACTGTTTTTT; CDR3aa: CASTRDQKKLFF
v_gene: TRBV7-9; d_gene: .; j_gene: TRBJ2-5; abundance: .; CDR3nt: TGTGCCAGCAGCCGGGACCTCGCCCAAGAGACCCAGTACTTC; CDR3aa: CASSRDLAQETQYF
v_gene: TRBV19; d_gene: .; j_gene: TRBJ2-7; abundance: few; CDR3nt: TGTGCCAGTAGTATAAACAGAAGTCCTTTTTGGGAGCAGTACTTC; CDR3aa: CASSINRSPFWEQYF
v_gene: TRBV28; d_gene: .; j_gene: TRBJ2-5; abundance: few; CDR3nt: TGTGCCACCGGTTTGAGGCAAGAGACCCAGTACTTC; CDR3aa: CATGLRQETQYF
v_gene: TRBV19; d_gene: TRBD2; j_gene: TRBJ2-5; abundance: .; CDR3nt: TGTGCCAGTCGAGCAAGCGGGGGGCCCTTCACCCAGTACTTC; CDR3aa: CASRASGGPFTQYF